This is a list of T cell receptor beta chains from one sample in a study of OX40 agonist ivuxolimab in advanced cancers. The assay was immunoSEQ multiplex PCR, and TCRdb's table has in-frame clones only and misses some. The table shows about 62,000 clones, with around 93% occurring only once. Sequencing used CD4+ or CD8+ T cells sorted from blood, obtained in a trial of the OX40 agonist ivuxolimab. Receptor source: an adult with an advanced solid tumor such as melanoma, head and neck, liver or kidney cancer. Each CDR3 is given with its conserved first and last residue. The D gene is left open where the match is weak. Size tells how often a clone was seen (once, few, many) or the class of an expanded clone, and some rows leave it out.

>few|TRBV27|TRBJ2-7|-
CASSPPIPGSFNEQYF
TGTGCCAGCAGTCCACCCATACCAGGCAGCTTCAACGAGCAGTACTTC
>-|TRBV12-5|TRBJ2-3|-
CASGLLSTDTQYF
TGTGCTAGTGGTTTGCTCTCCACAGATACGCAGTATTTT
>-|TRBV7-9|TRBJ2-2|TRBD2
CASSELAGAHTGELFF
TGTGCCAGCAGCGAACTAGCGGGGGCGCACACCGGGGAGCTGTTTTTT
>-|TRBV6-6|TRBJ1-2|-
CASSVEGLGYTF
TGTGCCAGCAGTGTGGAGGGGCTTGGCTACACCTTC
>-|TRBV7-2|TRBJ1-1|-
CASRDITEAFF
TGTGCCAGCAGGGACATCACTGAAGCTTTCTTT
>-|TRBV6-5|TRBJ2-7|-
CASSPTQHEQYF
TGTGCCAGCAGTCCTACCCAGCACGAGCAGTACTTC
>-|TRBV21-1|TRBJ2-3|-
CASSNQGQGEDTQYF
TGTGCCAGCAGCAACCAGGGACAGGGTGAAGATACGCAGTATTTT
>-|TRBV7-9|TRBJ2-7|-
CASSLTGGDEQYF
TGTGCCAGCAGCCTCACAGGGGGGGACGAGCAGTACTTC
>-|TRBV5-6|TRBJ2-7|-
CASSSVGGYEQYF
TGTGCCAGCAGCTCAGTGGGGGGCTACGAGCAGTACTTC
>-|TRBV7-2|TRBJ1-5|TRBD1
CASSLGTGYGGQPQHF
TGTGCCAGCAGCTTAGGGACAGGGTACGGAGGACAGCCCCAGCATTTT
>-|TRBV2|TRBJ1-3|-
CASSVQGRENTIYF
TGTGCCAGCAGTGTACAGGGAAGGGAAAACACCATATATTTT
>once|TRBV27|TRBJ2-7|TRBD2
CASSPREGITYEQYF
TGTGCCAGCAGCCCCCGGGAGGGAATAACCTACGAGCAGTACTTC
>-|TRBV5-5|TRBJ1-1|-
CASSLEGLNTEAFF
TGTGCCAGCAGCTTGGAGGGCCTGAACACTGAAGCTTTCTTT
>-|TRBV4-1|TRBJ2-3|TRBD2
CASSQEKRGGVDTQYF
TGCGCCAGCAGCCAAGAAAAGCGGGGGGGTGTGGATACGCAGTATTTT
>-|TRBV19|TRBJ1-1|TRBD1
CASSWGDRGSFEAFF
TGTGCCAGTAGTTGGGGGGACAGGGGGTCCTTTGAAGCTTTCTTT
>-|TRBV9|TRBJ2-2|-
CASSVVGWNTGELFF
TGTGCCAGCAGCGTAGTCGGTTGGAACACCGGGGAGCTGTTTTTT
>-|TRBV9|TRBJ1-5|-
CASSPTGGQPQHF
TGTGCCAGCAGCCCCACTGGGGGTCAGCCCCAGCATTTT
>-|TRBV6-5|TRBJ2-7|-
CASSYSSSSAEQYF
TGTGCCAGCAGTTACTCGAGTTCCTCAGCCGAGCAGTACTTC
>-|TRBV2|TRBJ2-3|-
CASRGTSWISDTQYF
TGTGCCAGCAGGGGTACTAGTTGGATCTCAGATACGCAGTATTTT